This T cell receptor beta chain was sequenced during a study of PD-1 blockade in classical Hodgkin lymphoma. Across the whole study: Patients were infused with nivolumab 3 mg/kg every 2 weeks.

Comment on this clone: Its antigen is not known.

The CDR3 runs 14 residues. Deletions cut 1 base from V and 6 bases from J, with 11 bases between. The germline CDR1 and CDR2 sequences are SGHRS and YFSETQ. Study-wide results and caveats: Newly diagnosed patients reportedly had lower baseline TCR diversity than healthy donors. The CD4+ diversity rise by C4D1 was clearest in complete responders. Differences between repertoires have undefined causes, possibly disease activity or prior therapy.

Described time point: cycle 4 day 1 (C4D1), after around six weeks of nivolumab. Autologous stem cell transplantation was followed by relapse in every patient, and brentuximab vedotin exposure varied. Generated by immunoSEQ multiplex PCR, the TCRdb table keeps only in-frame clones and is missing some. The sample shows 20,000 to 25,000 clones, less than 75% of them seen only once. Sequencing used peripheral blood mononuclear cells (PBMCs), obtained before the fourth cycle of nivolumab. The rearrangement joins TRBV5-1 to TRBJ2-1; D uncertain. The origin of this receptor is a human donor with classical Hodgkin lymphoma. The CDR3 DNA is TGCGCCAGCAGCTTGTTGTCAAATGGCAATGAGCAGTTCTTC. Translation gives CASSLLSNGNEQFF.